The 3 T cell receptor beta chains listed next were all sequenced from one sample in a study of shared clonotypes between healthy human individuals. Assay: immunoSEQ multiplex PCR; the TCRdb copy retains only in-frame clones and omits some. The sample lists approximately 1.5 million clones; about 98.5% were seen once. The sequenced sample was naive CD4+ T cells sorted from blood. Subset defined: CD45RA+ positively selected. The receptor source for this set is a man aged 25 to 40 in good health.

Note on this clone: This CDR3 is also generated by other DNA sequences in the sample. This chain links TRBV4-1 with TRBJ2-7, with D unresolved. Germline assignment: CDR1 MGHRA and CDR2 YSYEKL. This CDR3 has 11 amino acids. Trimming left V 4 bases short and J 5 bases short, with 6 bases between. The CDR3 region is CASSLGDEQYF. CDR3 sequence (DNA): TGCGCCAGCAGCCTTGGGGACGAGCAGTACTTC.

The chain carries TRBV2 and TRBJ2-1; 7 nucleotides align to TRBD1. The CDR3 is 15 residues long. J lost 8 bases, V lost 6 bases, and 13 bases had no gene match. CDR1 and CDR2 from the germline V gene are SNHLY and FYNNEI. The CDR3: CASREQGLTSDEQFF. The CDR3, as DNA: TGTGCCAGCAGGGAACAGGGGCTAACCTCGGATGAGCAGTTCTTC.

The genes are TRBV7-8 and TRBJ2-2; 10 positions agree with TRBD2. CDR3 size: 16 residues. Germline CDR1 and CDR2: SGHVS and FQNEAQ. J gave up 4 bases and V 2 bases, and 4 bases lay outside the gene matches. CDR3 in amino acids: CASSLSSGRATGELFF. The CDR3 region has the DNA TGTGCCAGCAGCTTATCGAGCGGGAGGGCCACCGGGGAGCTGTTTTTT.